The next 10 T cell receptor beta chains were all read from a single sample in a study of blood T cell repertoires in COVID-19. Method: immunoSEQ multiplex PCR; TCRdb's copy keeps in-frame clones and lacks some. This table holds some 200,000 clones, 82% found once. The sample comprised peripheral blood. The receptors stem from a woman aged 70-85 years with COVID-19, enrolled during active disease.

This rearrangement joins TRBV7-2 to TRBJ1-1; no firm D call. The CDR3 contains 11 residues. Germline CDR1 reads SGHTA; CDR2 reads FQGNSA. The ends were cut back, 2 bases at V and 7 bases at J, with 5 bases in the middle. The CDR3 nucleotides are TGTGCCAGCAGCTTACACGGTGAAGCTTTCTTT. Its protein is CASSLHGEAFF.

CDR3 loop: CASSGLFYGQGNQPQHF. The CDR3 nucleotides are TGTGCCAGCAGTGGACTTTTCTACGGACAGGGGAATCAGCCCCAGCATTTT. The rearrangement joins TRBV6-1 to TRBJ1-5; 9 positions agree with TRBD1. The length of the CDR3 is 17 residues. V was clipped by 4 bases and J by 4 bases; unmatched bases: 11. The germline V gene encodes CDR1 MNHNS and CDR2 SASEGT.

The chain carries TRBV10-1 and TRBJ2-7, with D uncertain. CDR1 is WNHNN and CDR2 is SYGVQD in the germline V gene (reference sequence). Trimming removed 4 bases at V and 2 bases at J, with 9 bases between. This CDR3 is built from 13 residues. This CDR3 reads CASSVGIAYEQYF. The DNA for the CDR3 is TGCGCCAGCAGTGTTGGCATCGCCTACGAGCAGTACTTC.

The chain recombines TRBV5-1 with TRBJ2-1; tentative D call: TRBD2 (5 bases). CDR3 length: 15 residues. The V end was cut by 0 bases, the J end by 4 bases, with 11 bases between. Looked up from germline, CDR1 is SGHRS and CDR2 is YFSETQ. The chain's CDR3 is CASSLVGGPYNEQFF. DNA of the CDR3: TGCGCCAGCAGCTTGGTGGGCGGGCCTTACAATGAGCAGTTCTTC. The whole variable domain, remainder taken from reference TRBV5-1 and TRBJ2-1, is KAGVTQTPRYLIKTRGQQVTLSCSPISGHRSVSWYQQTPGQGLQFLFEYFSETQRNKGNFPGRFSGRQFSNSRSEMNVSTLELGDSALYLCASSLVGGPYNEQFFGPGTRLTVL.

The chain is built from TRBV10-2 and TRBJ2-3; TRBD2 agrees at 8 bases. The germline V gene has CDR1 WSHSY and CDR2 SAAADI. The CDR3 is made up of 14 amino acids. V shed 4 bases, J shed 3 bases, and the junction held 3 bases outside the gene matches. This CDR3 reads CASSGTSLTDTQYF. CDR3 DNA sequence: TGCGCCAGCAGTGGGACTAGCCTAACAGATACGCAGTATTTT.

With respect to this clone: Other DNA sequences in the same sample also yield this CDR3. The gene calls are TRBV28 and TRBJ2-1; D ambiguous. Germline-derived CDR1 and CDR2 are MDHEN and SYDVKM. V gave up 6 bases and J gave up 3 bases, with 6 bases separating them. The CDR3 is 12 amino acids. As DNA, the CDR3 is TGTGCCAGCAGCCTGAGCTACAATGAGCAGTTCTTC. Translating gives CASSLSYNEQFF.

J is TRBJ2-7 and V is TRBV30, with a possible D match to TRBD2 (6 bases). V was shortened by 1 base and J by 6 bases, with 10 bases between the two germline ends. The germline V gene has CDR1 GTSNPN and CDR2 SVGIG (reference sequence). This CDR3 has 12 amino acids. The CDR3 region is CAWSDRAGEQYF. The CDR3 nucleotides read TGTGCCTGGAGTGACAGAGCGGGCGAGCAGTACTTC.

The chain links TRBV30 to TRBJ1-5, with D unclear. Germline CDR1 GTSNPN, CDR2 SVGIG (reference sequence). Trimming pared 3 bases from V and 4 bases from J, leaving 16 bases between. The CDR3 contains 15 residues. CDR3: CAWRRAGSANQPQHF. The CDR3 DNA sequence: TGTGCCTGGAGGAGGGCCGGGAGCGCTAATCAGCCCCAGCATTTT.

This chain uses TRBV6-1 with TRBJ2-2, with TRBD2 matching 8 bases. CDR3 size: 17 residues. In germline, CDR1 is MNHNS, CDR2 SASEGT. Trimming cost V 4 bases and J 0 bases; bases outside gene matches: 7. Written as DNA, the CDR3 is TGTGCCAGCAGTGTGGGTGCGGGAGGTGCGAACACCGGGGAGCTGTTTTTT. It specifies CASSVGAGGANTGELFF.

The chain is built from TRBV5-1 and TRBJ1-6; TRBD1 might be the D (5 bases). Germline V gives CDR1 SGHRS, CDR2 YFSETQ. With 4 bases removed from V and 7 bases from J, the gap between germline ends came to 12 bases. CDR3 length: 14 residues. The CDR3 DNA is TGCGCCAGCAGCCCCACAGGAATGAATTCACCCCTCCACTTT. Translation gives CASSPTGMNSPLHF.